Given below is one TCR beta chain in context. Its antigen remains unidentified. No per-base quality is available; no much larger clone lies one base away. This specimen belongs to a study of T-cell memory formation after mild COVID-19 (dated by TCRdb to about 2021). Study-wide context: Most TCR sequence clusters were specific to one of the two donors. Longitudinal TCRalpha and TCRbeta repertoire sequencing tracked T-cell clones expanding and contracting after mild COVID-19 in a couple of donors. The cohort was made up of two young adult volunteers, one female and one male, who were previously healthy. Beyond this particular receptor, the publication reports: Contracting CD4+ clones appeared mostly in the CM and EM memory subsets, whereas CD8+ clones were enriched in EMRA. Some responding clones were detected in pre-infection memory, which suggested that pre-existing cross-reactive memory T cells had joined the SARS-CoV-2 response. SARS-CoV-2 specificity was not confirmed for the second-wave clones peaking on day 37. The study included only a couple of mild cases, and larger cohorts that include severe cases with pre-infection samples were judged to be necessary. Clones contracting from day 15 to 85 had balanced CD4/CD8 phenotypes, while a second wave expanding from day 15 to 37 was biased towards CD4+.

For sequencing, an Illumina NovaSeq 6000 was employed. cDNA libraries for TCRalpha and TCRbeta were prepared by 5'RACE using constant-segment primers, with sample barcodes and unique molecular identifiers added. RNA was extracted from every sample with Trizol reagent. Library amplification was performed in two PCR steps, and a second sample barcode and Illumina TruSeq adapters were introduced in the second step. Libraries were sequenced on an Illumina NovaSeq with 2 x 150 bp paired-end reads. The authors processed their data as follows. The reads were demultiplexed and collapsed into UMI-guided consensus sequences using migec v1.2.7. Using mixcr v2.1.11, the UMI consensuses were aligned to TRA and TRB V and J templates and assembled into clonotypes. Clonotypes were classified as expanded or contracted when called significant by both edgeR and NoisET, with noise models trained on biological replicates. For edgeR calls, the thresholds were a false discovery rate-adjusted p below 0.01 and a log2 fold-change of 1. PCA with hierarchical clustering of max-normalized trajectories of the 1000 most abundant clonotypes was used as exploratory dynamics analysis. Separately sequenced CD4+ and CD8+ repertoires were used to assign the CD4 or CD8 phenotype of responding clones. TCRdb applied fastp at Q25 and MiXCR to the public reads, then kept only in-frame beta chains. CDR3 protein duplicates are merged, each entry listing the most common genes and DNA. TCRdb's processing, not the study's, gives the V and J calls here. The sample data list 500,000 to 550,000 distinct CDR3 sequences, and roughly 20% of these were observed just once. Roughly an eighth of the sample comes from the top ten.

V and J are truncated by 10 bases and 2 bases respectively, leaving an intervening sequence of 31 bases. There are 19 amino acids in the CDR3, from cysteine to phenylalanine inclusive. The kept DNA is CDR3 alone, 57 bases in frame from the first base. Based on the germline V gene (reference sequence), the CDR1 and CDR2 sequences are SEHNR and FQNEAQ. Ficoll-Paque density gradient centrifugation was used to isolate PBMCs. Sequenced input: PBMCs or a T cell subset sorted from them (not recorded which). This sequence uses TRBV7-9 and TRBJ2-3; the D gene is possibly TRBD2, with 5 bases matching. This receptor was obtained from an adult woman who had mild COVID-19 (a few samples of this study predate the infection). The sample titles of this study are shuffled in the database, so cell type and time point are left out; the donor was told from shared clones. The CDR3 corresponds to CATTTGLRGEVPLTDTQYF. The DNA reads TGTGCCACAACCACCGGGCTCCGGGGAGAAGTCCCCCTCACAGATACGCAGTATTTT.